The 19 T cell receptor beta chains below come from one sample, sequenced in a study of shared clonotypes between healthy human individuals. Repertoires were generated with immunoSEQ multiplex PCR, while TCRdb's copy carries only in-frame clones and drops some. The table shows 950,000 to 1,200,000 clones, with around three quarters occurring only once. Sequencing was carried out using memory CD4+ T cells from PBMCs. As for subset: CD45RA-negative fraction. Every receptor here comes from a man aged 18 to 35 in good health. Some clones in this sample may be carry-over from other donors' samples.

The chain couples TRBV5-1 to TRBJ1-4; D not certain. This CDR3 is 16 amino acids long. The ends were cut back, 0 bases at V and 7 bases at J, with 16 bases in the middle. Germline CDR1 SGHRS, CDR2 YFSETQ. CDR3 residues: CASSLASGLGREKLFF. CDR3 coding DNA: TGCGCCAGCAGCTTGGCCTCAGGACTTGGGCGTGAAAAACTGTTTTTT.

For this clone: The sample contains more than one DNA sequence encoding this CDR3. The CDR3 spells CASSPRTGPSYEQYF. In DNA, the CDR3 is TGCGCCAGCAGTCCCCGGACAGGTCCTTCCTACGAGCAGTACTTC. This rearrangement joins TRBV5-1 to TRBJ2-7, with 7 bases that match TRBD1. V was pared by 5 bases and J by 1 base, with 9 bases of the junction left unmatched. The CDR3 is made up of 15 amino acids. Looked up from germline, CDR1 is SGHRS and CDR2 is YFSETQ.

The V call is TRBV6-6, the J call TRBJ2-7, with TRBD2 identical over 7 bases. J gave up 2 bases and V 0 bases, and 4 bases lay outside the gene matches. The CDR3 runs 15 residues. Germline lookup yields CDR1 MNHNY and CDR2 SVGAGI (reference sequence). The CDR3 DNA reads TGTGCCAGCAGTTACTCCGGGGAGGGAGCCTACGAGCAGTACTTC. It specifies CASSYSGEGAYEQYF.

The rearrangement links TRBV7-3 to TRBJ1-3; D is undetermined. The CDR3 contains 9 residues. Trimming pared 9 bases from V and 8 bases from J, leaving 5 bases between. Germline V CDR1 and CDR2: SGHTA, FQGTGA. CDR3 loop: CARGYTIYF. In DNA, the CDR3 is TGTGCCAGAGGGTACACCATATATTTT. Supplemented by reference TRBV7-3 and TRBJ1-3, the full variable domain reads GAGVSQTPSNKVTEKGKYVELRCDPISGHTALYWYRQSLGQGPEFLIYFQGTGAADDSGLPNDRFFAVRPEGSVSTLKIQRTERGDSAVYLCARGYTIYFGEGSWLTVV.

The rearrangement uses TRBV6-1 and TRBJ1-4; tentative D call: TRBD1 (5 bases). CDR3 length: 14 amino acids. V was pared by 1 base and J by 6 bases, with 9 bases between. From germline, CDR1 is MNHNS and CDR2 SASEGT. CDR3 protein: CASSEGGADEKLFF. The CDR3 DNA sequence: TGTGCCAGCAGTGAAGGCGGGGCTGATGAAAAACTGTTTTTT.

The chain has TRBV28 and TRBJ1-3, with D unresolved. This CDR3 is 15 amino acids long. From germline, CDR1 is MDHEN and CDR2 SYDVKM. V lost 2 bases and J 0 bases, leaving 8 bases between the germline ends. CDR3 DNA sequence: TGTGCCAGCAGTTTACCCCGGAGCTCTGGAAACACCATATATTTT. Amino acids: CASSLPRSSGNTIYF.

This chain connects TRBV7-3 to TRBJ2-3; D might be TRBD2 (7 bases). CDR1 is SGHTA and CDR2 is FQGTGA in the germline V gene. This CDR3 is built from 16 residues. V lost 5 bases, J lost 4 bases, and 19 bases lay in between. CDR3 DNA sequence: TGTGCCAGCAGCACTCTGGCGCAGGGGAGGGCAGATACGCAGTATTTT. This codes for CASSTLAQGRADTQYF.

The rearrangement joins TRBV6-1 to TRBJ2-7; no clear D gene. Germline-derived CDR1 and CDR2 are MNHNS and SASEGT. V dropped 5 bases and J dropped 6 bases, with 20 bases sitting between them. CDR3 length equals 15 residues. The DNA for the CDR3 is TGTGCCAGCAGTCCGCCGCAGGAGTATCGAGGCGAGCAGTACTTC. Translation: CASSPPQEYRGEQYF.

This chain connects TRBV29-1 to TRBJ2-2; no definite D call. The germline V gene has CDR1 SQVTM and CDR2 ANQGSEA. Trimming cost V 4 bases and J 5 bases, with 11 bases left between them. The CDR3 is 13 residues long. CDR3 DNA sequence: TGCAGCGTTGGCGACTTACTGACCGGGGAGCTGTTTTTT. Protein sequence: CSVGDLLTGELFF.

The count of this clone is one. Here the CDR3 reads CASSGTSGSQSYNEQFF. The CDR3 DNA follows: TGCGCCAGCAGCGGAACTAGCGGGAGTCAATCCTACAATGAGCAGTTCTTC. The rearrangement joins TRBV4-3 to TRBJ2-1, with 11 bases fitting TRBD2. The CDR3 sequence is 17 residues long. Germline V gene sequence: CDR1 LGHNA, CDR2 YSLEER. The trim removed 5 bases at V and 1 base at J, leaving 7 bases unmatched.

V gene TRBV5-1 combines with J gene TRBJ2-7; 12 positions agree with TRBD2. CDR3 length equals 15 residues. Germline CDR1 and CDR2: SGHRS and YFSETQ. Losses at the gene ends were 4 bases for V and 1 base for J; bases not matched to a gene: 3. The CDR3 is CASSIGLAGSYEQYF. The CDR3 DNA reads as TGCGCCAGCAGCATAGGACTAGCGGGGTCCTACGAGCAGTACTTC.

With regard to this clone: The same CDR3 is also encoded by other DNA sequences in this sample. The CDR3 nucleotides read TGCGCCAGCAGCTTTCAAAACGAGCAGTACTTC. This translates into CASSFQNEQYF. The chain uses TRBV5-1 and TRBJ2-7; D gene unclear. The CDR3 extends over 11 amino acids. V shed 2 bases and J shed 5 bases, with 5 bases lying between them. Germline V CDR1 and CDR2: SGHRS, YFSETQ.

As for this clone: A read error may be the cause here, since a much bigger clone is one base away. The CDR3 DNA sequence: TGTGCCAGCAGCTTACGGGGGGCAGATACGCAGTATTTT. It is translated as CASSLRGADTQYF. The genes are TRBV7-9 and TRBJ2-3; TRBD2 matches at 7 bases. This CDR3 contains 13 residues. Germline-derived CDR1 and CDR2 are SEHNR and FQNEAQ (reference sequence). The J segment lost 4 bases and the V segment lost 2 bases, leaving 0 bases of the junction unmatched.

The chain combines TRBV5-1 with TRBJ2-3, with D possibly being TRBD1 or TRBD2 (5 bases each). V was cut by 3 bases and J by 1 base, with 12 bases left in between. The V gene's germline CDR1 is SGHRS and CDR2 YFSETQ. This CDR3 spans 15 amino acids. Here the CDR3 reads CASSSLGRRTDTQYF. DNA of the CDR3: TGCGCCAGCAGCTCCCTGGGACGACGCACAGATACGCAGTATTTT.

The chain is built from TRBV4-2 and TRBJ2-5; no firm D call. With 0 bases removed from V and 3 bases from J, the gap between germline ends came to 11 bases. This CDR3 has 15 amino acids. Germline CDR1 is LGHNA and CDR2 is YNFKEQ. The CDR3 region has the DNA TGTGCCAGCAGCCAAGAGTCACAGAAAAAAGAGACCCAGTACTTC. Translated: CASSQESQKKETQYF.

The genes are TRBV19 and TRBJ2-7; tentative D call: TRBD1 (7 bases). CDR1 and CDR2 (germline): LNHDA, SQIVND (reference sequence). Trimming stripped 6 bases from V and 6 bases from J, with 12 bases between. The CDR3 spans 12 residues. Written as DNA, the CDR3 is TGTGCCAGTAGGGGGCAGGGGGGCGAGCAGTACTTC. It yields the protein CASRGQGGEQYF.

The chain is built from TRBV28 and TRBJ2-4; TRBD2 matches at 8 bases. Germline CDR1 is MDHEN and CDR2 is SYDVKM. The CDR3 is 15 residues long. V lost 6 bases, J lost 5 bases, and 9 bases stayed unmatched. CDR3 protein: CASRVIAGGQNIQYF. The DNA of the CDR3 is TGTGCCAGCAGGGTGATTGCGGGGGGTCAAAACATTCAGTACTTC.

The chain is built from TRBV28 and TRBJ2-7; D might be TRBD2 (7 bases). This CDR3 has 15 amino acids. Trimming stripped 4 bases from V and 4 bases from J, with 17 bases between. Germline-derived CDR1 and CDR2 are MDHEN and SYDVKM. CDR3 residues: CASSSGGPPLYEQYF. The CDR3 DNA is TGTGCCAGCAGTTCCGGGGGGCCCCCACTGTACGAGCAGTACTTC.

The chain joins TRBV4-2 to TRBJ2-2; the D gene is possibly TRBD2 (6 bases). Germline lookup yields CDR1 LGHNA and CDR2 YNFKEQ. The CDR3 totals 17 residues. The V gene lost 0 bases and the J gene lost 4 bases, with 15 bases spanning the gap. CDR3 DNA: TGTGCCAGCAGCCAAGAGGGCGGGGCCCCCAGCACCGGGGAGCTGTTTTTT. Translated: CASSQEGGAPSTGELFF.